This record looks at one T cell receptor (beta chain) sequence and its context. This clone was counted only a few times. Which antigen it targets is not known. The input lacks base qualities; no much larger clone sits a single base away. Adults with ileal or ileocolonic Crohn's disease for whom ileocolonic resection was indicated were considered eligible. Before DNA extraction, whole ileal mucosal biopsies were kept frozen at -80 degrees C. Genomic DNA was extracted from frozen whole biopsies with a TRizol-based method and quantified on a NanoDrop 2000 spectrophotometer. The sample comes from a study of T cell repertoires in ileal Crohn's disease (dated by TCRdb to the late 2010s). For the wider study: The median duration of disease was approximately 8.5 years, and at the time of surgery about a third of patients were active smokers. Roughly half of the patients were given postoperative therapy, with around eleven receiving thiopurines and fewer than 20 receiving anti-TNF agents. A total of some 170 mucosal samples from roughly 60 patients were sequenced, with samples obtained at several locations on the surgical specimen and at postoperative endoscopy. A prospective multicentre cohort supplied the approximately 56 Crohn's disease patients whose TCR repertoires were analysed. Every patient underwent surgery because of a complication, which was stricturing disease in 61% of cases and penetrating disease in roughly 39%. The study ran alongside a multicentre cohort designed to identify predictors of early endoscopic recurrence after ileocolonic resection. A Rutgeerts score higher than i0 was the definition used for endoscopic postoperative recurrence. The full study reports these points: Endoscopic recurrence was found to be associated with higher high-frequency clone percentages at surgery, and recurrence was observed in all patients with clonality above 26.8% (18/57). Compared with CD4 T cells, sorted CD8 T cells held more high-frequency clones, which suggests that the mucosal expansions were mostly CD8. Only a subgroup of patients, of unstated size, had their mucosal CD4 and CD8 T cells sorted and sequenced. A significantly higher proportion of clonal expansions was observed in active smokers at surgery than in non-smokers (roughly 27% vs 19%, p=0.02).

Around 500 nanograms of biopsy DNA per sample were submitted for commercial TCRB immunosequencing. Adaptive Biotechnology amplified CDR3 regions from genomic DNA with a two-step multiplex PCR that controlled for amplification bias. The first PCR used primers for every V and J gene segment; the second PCR added barcodes and Illumina adapters. An Illumina instrument was used to sequence the CDR3 libraries. The published analysis was carried out like this. The analysis drew on both the pipelines supplied by the vendor and custom analysis of the raw data in R/Bioconductor running R version 3.3.0. Clonality, which ranges from 0 to 1, was calculated as the inverse of the normalised Shannon entropy across all productive clones. High-frequency clones were defined as the share of the repertoire occupied by the top 100 clones, with only clones passing a 95% confidence test being retained. The Simpson index measured repertoire diversity, and the Morisita-Horn index measured overlap between samples. TCRdb limited this immuneACCESS table to in-frame rearrangements with V and J called. A share of clones is missing; checked studies link under half to unresolved V genes, and the rest is unexplained. The V and J calls and clone size are taken from that table; D and trimming were inferred from the DNA. Present in this sample are some 16,000 clones, approximately 82% of which were seen just once. In total, the top ten clones hold 10% of the sample.

Trimming costs V 5 bases and J 4 bases, and their ends lie 14 bases apart. The CDR3 runs 14 residues from the cysteine to the phenylalanine. Only the CDR3 DNA stays, 42 bases, in frame from base 1. CDR1 SGHTA and CDR2 FQGNSA were looked up in the germline V gene. The chain joins TRBV7-2 to TRBJ1-1, with no confidently assigned D gene. Source material: ileal tissue. This TCR derives from an adult with Crohn's disease. Read as DNA, the sequence is TGTGCCAGCAGCCCGCGGGTCCCCTCCACTGAAGCTTTCTTT. Its product reads: CASSPRVPSTEAFF.